What follows are 5 T cell receptor beta chains derived from one specimen sequenced in a study of T cell changes during pregnancy in multiple sclerosis. Sequencing used immunoSEQ multiplex PCR; TCRdb keeps in-frame clones, though not all of them. In the table there are around 36,000 clones, roughly 90% of which are singletons. Sequenced here: CD8+ T cells from peripheral blood mononuclear cells, sampled in the first trimester of pregnancy. Every receptor here comes from a female donor with multiple sclerosis, enrolled in a pregnancy study.

This chain connects TRBV9 to TRBJ2-2, with 8 nucleotides matching TRBD1. The germline V gene has CDR1 SGDLS and CDR2 YYNGEE. V trimming: 1 base; J trimming: 7 bases; junction bases outside the gene matches: 9. This CDR3 has 16 residues. CDR3 sequence: CASSVTGQVGLGELFF. The CDR3, as DNA: TGTGCCAGCAGCGTAACGGGACAGGTGGGCCTCGGGGAGCTGTTTTTT.

The rearrangement links TRBV9 to TRBJ2-5; weak D call: TRBD1 (5 bases). This CDR3 has 12 amino acids. The ends were cut back, 4 bases at V and 4 bases at J, with 8 bases in the middle. Germline CDR1 and CDR2: SGDLS and YYNGEE. CDR3: CASSQGGETQYF. As DNA, the CDR3 is TGTGCCAGCAGCCAGGGTGGAGAGACCCAGTACTTC.

In its sample, this clone was seen once. The rearrangement joins TRBV7-9 to TRBJ2-7, with 9 bases aligning to TRBD1. J was trimmed by 4 bases and V by 8 bases; bases with no gene match: 9. In germline, CDR1 is SEHNR, CDR2 FQNEAQ (reference sequence). This CDR3 comprises 14 residues. CDR3 in DNA: TGTGCCAGCGGGGACAGGGAGTTCGGGTACGAGCAGTACTTC. This sequence encodes CASGDREFGYEQYF.

The chain couples TRBV10-3 to TRBJ2-4; 7 bases fit TRBD1. There are 19 residues in the CDR3. In germline, CDR1 is ENHRY, CDR2 SYGVKD. V lost 6 bases, J lost 1 base, and 18 bases stayed unmatched. The CDR3 nucleotides read TGTGCCATCAGCGCCAAAGGGACAGCCCTAGCTGCGGCCAAAAACATTCAGTACTTC. This sequence encodes CAISAKGTALAAAKNIQYF.

This chain uses TRBV4-2 with TRBJ2-2; 9 positions agree with TRBD1. Germline V gene sequence: CDR1 LGHNA, CDR2 YNFKEQ. The CDR3 extends over 19 amino acids. J gave up 6 bases and V 3 bases, and 17 bases lay outside the gene matches. CDR3 in DNA: TGTGCCAGCAGCCACCCTTCCGAAGCGACAGGGGGGGTTCCCGGGGAGCTGTTTTTT. Amino acids: CASSHPSEATGGVPGELFF.